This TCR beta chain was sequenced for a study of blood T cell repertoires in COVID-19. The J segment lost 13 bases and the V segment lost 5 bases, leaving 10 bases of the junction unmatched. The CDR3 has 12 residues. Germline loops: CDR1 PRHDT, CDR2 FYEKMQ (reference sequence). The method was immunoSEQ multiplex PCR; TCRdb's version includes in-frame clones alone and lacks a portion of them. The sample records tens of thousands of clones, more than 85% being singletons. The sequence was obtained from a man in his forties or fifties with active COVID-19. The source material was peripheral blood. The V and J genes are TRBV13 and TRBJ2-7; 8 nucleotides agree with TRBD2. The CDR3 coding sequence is TGTGCCAGCAGCGTACCGGGACTAGTATCATACTTC. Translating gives CASSVPGLVSYF.